The clone carrying this T cell receptor (beta chain) was counted once. V was pared by 6 bases and J by 6 bases, with 18 bases between. The length of the CDR3 is 14 residues. The germline V gene has CDR1 MNHEY and CDR2 SMNVEV (reference sequence). Included as multiple sclerosis controls were treatment-naive patients who had stable or active relapsing-remitting disease. TEMRA cells underwent FACS enrichment and CD8+ and CD4+ T cells underwent negative isolation. The data stem from a study of CD8 T cells in Susac syndrome. RNA was extracted with the RNeasy kit, and a quantity of roughly 0.5 to 1 ug was reverse transcribed using random hexamers. The CDR3 of TCR beta was amplified by immunoSEQ multiplex PCR across 54 Vbeta and 13 Jbeta. TCRdb passed the immunoSEQ multiplex PCR reads through MiXCR, listing each CDR3 protein once. The table shows roughly 400,000 distinct CDR3 sequences, with 75% to 90% occurring only once.

This receptor was obtained from a human donor with multiple sclerosis. What was sequenced was CD8+ T cells from PBMCs. This rearrangement joins TRBV27 to TRBJ2-7, with no clear D. The CDR3 loop is CASRHALGFGEQYF. The DNA for the CDR3 is TGTGCCAGCAGGCACGCCCTGGGCTTTGGCGAGCAGTACTTC.